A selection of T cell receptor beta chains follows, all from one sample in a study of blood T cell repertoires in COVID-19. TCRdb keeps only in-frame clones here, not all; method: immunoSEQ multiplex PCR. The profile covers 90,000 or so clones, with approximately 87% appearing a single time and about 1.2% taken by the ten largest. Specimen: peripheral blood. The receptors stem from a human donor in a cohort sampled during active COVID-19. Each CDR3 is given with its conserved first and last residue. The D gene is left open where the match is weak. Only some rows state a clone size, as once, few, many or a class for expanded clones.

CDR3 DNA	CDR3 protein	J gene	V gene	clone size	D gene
TGTGCCAGCAGCTCCCAGGGAGGGCACACTGAAGCTTTCTTT	CASSSQGGHTEAFF	TRBJ1-1	TRBV7-2	.	.
TGTGCCAGCAGCTTCGCCGGAGGAAAGCAGTTCTTC	CASSFAGGKQFF	TRBJ2-1	TRBV11-3	.	.
TGTGCCACCAAACGTCAACAGGGAAACTATGGCTACACCTTC	CATKRQQGNYGYTF	TRBJ1-2	TRBV10-3	.	.
TGTGCCAGCAGTGAACTGGGACTAGCGGGACATACGCAGTATTTT	CASSELGLAGHTQYF	TRBJ2-3	TRBV6-1	few	TRBD2
TGTGCCAGTAGTATTGGAACAGGGGTTGAGACCCAGTACTTC	CASSIGTGVETQYF	TRBJ2-5	TRBV19	.	TRBD1
TGTGCCAGCAGCGAAGCCAGGGTACTGTGGGAGACCCAGTACTTC	CASSEARVLWETQYF	TRBJ2-5	TRBV3-1/TRBV3-2	.	.
TGTGCCAGTAGTCCGGGACAGGGGGGCGAGGAGCAGTTCTTC	CASSPGQGGEEQFF	TRBJ2-1	TRBV19	.	TRBD1
TGTGCCAGCTTTACAGGGCCGAATTATGGCTACACCTTC	CASFTGPNYGYTF	TRBJ1-2	TRBV28	.	.
TGTGCCAGCAGCGCGGGACAGGGGCCACTATCCTACGAGCAGTACTTC	CASSAGQGPLSYEQYF	TRBJ2-7	TRBV28	.	TRBD1
TGTGCCAGTAGTATTGGGACAGGCTACGAGCAGTACTTC	CASSIGTGYEQYF	TRBJ2-7	TRBV19	.	TRBD1
TGTGCCAGCAGTTACCCCCTAGCCGGGCAGTACTTC	CASSYPLAGQYF	TRBJ2-7	TRBV28	.	.